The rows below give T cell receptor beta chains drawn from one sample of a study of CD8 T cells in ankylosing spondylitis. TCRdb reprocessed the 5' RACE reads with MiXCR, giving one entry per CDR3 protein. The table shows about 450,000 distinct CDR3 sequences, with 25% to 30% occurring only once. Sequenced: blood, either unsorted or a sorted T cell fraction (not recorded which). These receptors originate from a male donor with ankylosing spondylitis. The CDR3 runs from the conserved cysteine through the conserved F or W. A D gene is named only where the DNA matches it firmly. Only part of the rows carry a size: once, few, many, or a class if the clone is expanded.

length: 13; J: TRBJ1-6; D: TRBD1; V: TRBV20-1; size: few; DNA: TGCAGTGCTAGGGGACAGGAGAATTCACCCCTCCACTTT; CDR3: CSARGQENSPLHF
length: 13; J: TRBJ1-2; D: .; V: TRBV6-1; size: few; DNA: TGTGCCAGCAGTGAAATGGTAGACTATGGCTACACCTTC; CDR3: CASSEMVDYGYTF
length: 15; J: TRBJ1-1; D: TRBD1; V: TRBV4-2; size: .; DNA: TGTGCCAGCAGCCAAGACGGGACAGTGAACACTGAAGCTTTCTTT; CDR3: CASSQDGTVNTEAFF
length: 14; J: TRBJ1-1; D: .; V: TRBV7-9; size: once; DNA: TGTGCCAGCAGCTTAGTCTCCCGGGACACTGAAGCTTTCTTT; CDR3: CASSLVSRDTEAFF
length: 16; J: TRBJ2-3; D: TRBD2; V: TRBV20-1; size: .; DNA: TGCAGTGCTAGTGGCCCTAATAGCGGGTCCAGAGATACGCAGTATTTT; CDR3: CSASGPNSGSRDTQYF
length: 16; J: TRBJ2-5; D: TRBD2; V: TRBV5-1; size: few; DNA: TGCGCCAGCAGCCGATGGAAGACTAGCGGGAAAGAGACCCAGTACTTC; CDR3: CASSRWKTSGKETQYF
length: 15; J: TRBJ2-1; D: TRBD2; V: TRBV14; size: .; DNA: TGTGCCAGCAGCCATTTAGCGGGTGGGAGGGGTGAGCAGTTCTTC; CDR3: CASSHLAGGRGEQFF
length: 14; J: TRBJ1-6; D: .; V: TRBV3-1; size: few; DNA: TGTGCCAGCAGCCAGGGGTGGGATAATTCACCCCTCCACTTT; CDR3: CASSQGWDNSPLHF
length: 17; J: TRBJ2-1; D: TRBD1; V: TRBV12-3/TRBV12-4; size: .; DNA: TGTGCCAGCAGTTCCCCTTGGGACAGGAGCTCCTACAATGAGCAGTTCTTC; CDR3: CASSSPWDRSSYNEQFF
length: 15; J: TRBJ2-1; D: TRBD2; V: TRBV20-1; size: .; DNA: TGCAGTGCCAGCCGGCGGGAGGCCACCTACAATGAGCAGTTCTTC; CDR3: CSASRREATYNEQFF